The T cell receptor beta chain under discussion was sequenced for a study of shared clonotypes between healthy human individuals (dated by TCRdb to between 2020 and 2021). In terms of the full investigation: A couple of women and a few men aged 18 to 49 years were included in the cohort. For each donor, three plates each were used for CD4 naive and CD4 memory, two plates were used for CD8 naive, and one plate was used for CD8 memory. To estimate repertoire size and how much clonotypes are shared between individuals, the study performed deep sequencing of blood TCR repertoires from roughly five healthy adults. To increase sequencing depth and limit assay-specific biases, TCR repertoire library preparation and sequencing were carried out by different laboratories using diverse techniques. Each donor's leukapheresis produced roughly between roughly 0.85 and 9.5 billion PBMCs.

Trimming takes 8 bases off V and 3 bases off J; junction bases not matched to a gene: 3. Reading from cysteine to phenylalanine, the CDR3 counts 13 amino acids. The kept DNA is CDR3 alone, 39 bases in frame from the first base. CDR1 is given as MDHEN and CDR2 as SYDVKM, both from the germline V gene. Donors were healthy HIV-negative adults with no recently reported acute infections or vaccinations. Only Caucasian adults living in Nashville, Tennessee, USA were represented among the donors. CD4+ T cells were enriched by magnetic negative selection; naive cells were then positively selected on CD45RA, and the negative fraction formed the memory subset. Blood was obtained by leukapheresis, after which PBMCs were separated by Ficoll-Histopaque density gradient centrifugation and cryopreserved in liquid nitrogen vapor phase. Analytical flow cytometry was used to check the purity and quantity of every magnetically sorted T cell population. Genomic DNA was isolated from each sorted fraction and quantified by UV absorbance on a Nanodrop 2000c.

General study outcomes and caveats: Naive subsets generally had larger estimated clonotype richness than memory subsets did. Pairwise subsampling indicated that sequencing depth was expected to affect the degree of clonotype sharing among donors. Rarefaction of sorted-subset datasets indicated incomplete sequencing despite the large sequencing depth. Because the study included only a small number of donors, the genetic and exposure-history diversity represented was limited. Sampling was limited to blood, and TCR repertoires in tissue likely differ from TCR repertoires in blood. When a few donors were compared, the shared fraction of clonotypes was around 5% for naive CD4, 3% to 4% for naive CD8, 2.3% for memory CD4, and roughly 0.43% for memory CD8. Higher generation probabilities were observed for clonotypes shared by all four sorted-subset donors than for non-shared clonotypes.

TCR CDR3 regions were amplified from genomic DNA by multiplex PCR using the deep immunoSEQ assay. Genomic DNA extracted from each cell subset was distributed evenly over all wells of several immunoSEQ 96-well plates, and each plate served as one replicate. For sorted subsets, roughly 190 ng of genomic DNA, equivalent to roughly 33,000 T cell genomes, went into each replicate PCR. The purified libraries were quantified using a Qubit 3.0 fluorometer, sized with a Bioanalyzer 2100, and then quantified again using the KAPA Library Quantification kit. A separate single-read 150-cycle Illumina NextSeq 550 flow cell was used to sequence each immunoSEQ 96-well plate. On the study's bioinformatics: Because only junctional sequences without quality scores were contained in the immunoSEQ output, filtering matching that applied to full-length reads could not be performed. To assign V/J genes and CDR3, sequences were annotated against IMGT germline references using PyIR, a Python wrapper for IgBLAST v1.9. Any read was removed if the V/J assignment was weak (E-value above 1e-6), the CDR3 was missing, or the read contained stop codons, out-of-frame junctions, or ambiguous translated residues. V3J clonotypes were defined by identical inferred V gene, J gene, and CDR3 amino acid sequence. Percentage overlap between repertoires was calculated by dividing the number of shared unique clonotypes by the size of the smaller repertoire. Repertoire richness was assessed with RTK rarefaction, the Chao1 estimator, and Recon v2.1 estimates of unobserved clonotypes. Generation probabilities for all TCRbeta clonotypes obtained by the gDNA method from four donors were computed using OLGA. TCRdb re-hosts the immuneACCESS table, in-frame sequences only. Its copies lack some clones; in the studies checked, an unresolved V gene accounts for under half of them, and the cause for the rest is not known. That table furnishes V, J and clone size, whereas the DNA furnished D and trimming. The sample has about 2.3 million clones on record, 85% to 95% of them singletons. The ten top clones hold around 0.38% of the sample.

This clone has only one observation. Its recognized antigen is unknown. No clone much larger than this one lies a single base away; base qualities are absent. The sample was naive CD4+ T cells from PBMCs. What the cell subset or site label conveys for this sample: CD45RA+ positively selected. The chain joins TRBV28 to TRBJ1-5, and TRBD1 aligns with 8 junction nucleotides. The TCR was taken from a man aged 18 to 29 in good health. Some clones in this sample may be carry-over from other donors' samples. The DNA reads as follows: TGTGCCAGCCGGGACAGGCTCAATCAGCCCCAGCATTTT. The encoded protein is CASRDRLNQPQHF.